This TCR beta chain was sequenced during a study of blood T cell repertoires in COVID-19. Looking at the study overall: Whether acute or convalescent, the COVID-19 samples came from the United States, Italy and Spain. From T cells, B-cell-depleted T cells, or PBMCs came the material, which was cDNA or gDNA.

Germline values: CDR1 ENHRY, CDR2 SYGVKD. The CDR3 contains 16 residues. J was trimmed by 5 bases and V by 4 bases; bases with no gene match: 10. Study processing details: Reference gene primers were amplified, and this amplification served to estimate nucleated cell counts. Sequencing used immunoSEQ multiplex PCR; TCRdb keeps in-frame clones, though not all of them. V and J calls and clone size follow that table, whereas D and trimming were derived from the DNA. Here the sample spans about 100,000 clones, about 87% being singletons. Input material: peripheral blood. The sequence was collected from a man aged 45-65 years with active or convalescent COVID-19. The rearrangement links TRBV10-3 to TRBJ2-3, with TRBD2 matching 9 bases. DNA for the CDR3: TGTGCCATCAGTGTAATCCCTAGCGGGGTAGGAGATACGCAGTATTTT. This sequence encodes CAISVIPSGVGDTQYF.